This T cell receptor (beta chain) was sequenced in a study of blood T cell repertoires in COVID-19. Study background: The origin of the acute and convalescent COVID-19 samples was the United States, Italy and Spain. In each case, the material was cDNA or gDNA derived from T cells, B-cell-depleted T cells, or PBMCs.

In the authors' workflow: Amplification from reference gene primers served as the basis for estimated nucleated cell counts. Profiled with immunoSEQ multiplex PCR; TCRdb holds only in-frame clones, not every one. V, J and clone size derive from that table, while D and trimming were established from the DNA sequence. The sample carries about 180,000 clones, around 83% recorded once. Deletions cut 10 bases from V and 3 bases from J, with 15 bases between. Germline CDR1 reads ENHRY; CDR2 reads SYGVKD. The CDR3 consists of 14 residues. The receptor was derived from a woman aged 65 to 85 with COVID-19, enrolled during active disease. V gene TRBV10-3 combines with J gene TRBJ2-2; D ambiguous. Sequencing was performed on peripheral blood. The CDR3 region has the DNA TGTGCCACCTCGGGTTGGAGTGACACCGGGGAGCTGTTTTTT. Its protein is CATSGWSDTGELFF.